One sample yielded the 24 T cell receptor beta chains listed below, sequenced in a study of T cell clones after liver transplantation. TCRdb's table, derived via immunoSEQ multiplex PCR, lists solely in-frame clones and lacks some. Altogether under 90,000 clones are present, roughly 80% being singletons, with the ten largest covering over 0.45%. The specimen comprised CD4+ T cells from blood, sampled before liver transplant. These receptors were collected from a human donor who received a liver transplant.

About this clone itself: The sample carries other DNA sequences with the same CDR3. The chain uses TRBV5-4 and TRBJ2-1; 8 positions match TRBD1. This CDR3 has 15 amino acids. After removal of 3 bases from V and 5 bases from J, the junction contained 7 bases not matched to a gene. Per the germline V gene, CDR1 is SGHNT and CDR2 is YYREEE (reference sequence). CDR3 DNA sequence: TGTGCCAGCAGCTCCCCCGGACAGGGAAACAATGAGCAGTTCTTC. This codes for CASSSPGQGNNEQFF. Complete variable domain (other parts from reference TRBV5-4 and TRBJ2-1): ETGVTQSPTHLIKTRGQQVTLRCSSQSGHNTVSWYQQALGQGPQFIFQYYREEENGRGNFPPRFSGLQFPNYSSELNVNALELDDSALYLCASSSPGQGNNEQFFGPGTRLTVL.

CDR3 amino acids: CASSLIGNEQYEKLFF. The CDR3 coding sequence is TGTGCCAGCAGTTTGATAGGAAATGAACAATATGAAAAACTGTTTTTT. The rearrangement links TRBV28 to TRBJ1-4; D not resolved. The germline V gene has CDR1 MDHEN and CDR2 SYDVKM. Trimming took 3 bases from V and 6 from J, leaving 17 bases between them. This CDR3 has 16 residues.

The chain links TRBV5-4 to TRBJ2-3, with 9 bases fitting TRBD2. V lost 1 base and J lost 6; bases outside the gene matches: 6. The germline V gene encodes CDR1 SGHNT and CDR2 YYREEE (reference sequence). The CDR3 spans 15 residues. CDR3 region: CASSLMAGGADTQYF. CDR3 in DNA: TGTGCCAGCAGCTTGATGGCGGGGGGGGCCGATACGCAGTATTTT.

This chain joins TRBV6-1 and TRBJ2-7, with 9 bases identical to TRBD1. Looked up from germline, CDR1 is MNHNS and CDR2 is SASEGT. V trimming: 7 bases; J trimming: 4 bases; junction bases outside the gene matches: 11. The CDR3 loop spans 15 amino acids. The CDR3 sequence: CASMKGQGNLYEQYF. CDR3 nucleotides: TGTGCCAGCATGAAGGGACAGGGAAACCTTTACGAGCAGTACTTC.

The rearrangement joins TRBV7-9 to TRBJ2-7, with 13 bases identical to TRBD2. Germline-derived CDR1 and CDR2 are SEHNR and FQNEAQ (reference sequence). The CDR3 totals 15 residues. J was trimmed by 4 bases and V by 2 bases; bases with no gene match: 2. The CDR3: CASSLLTSGRYEQYF. For the CDR3, the DNA is TGTGCCAGCAGCTTATTGACTAGCGGGAGGTACGAGCAGTACTTC.

A single count supports this clone. The genes are TRBV4-3 and TRBJ2-3; 8 positions agree with TRBD1. Germline assignment: CDR1 LGHNA and CDR2 YSLEER. The CDR3 covers 15 residues. J was trimmed by 4 bases and V by 4 bases; bases with no gene match: 7. The chain's CDR3 is CASSRQDRDPDTQYF. The CDR3 nucleotides read TGCGCCAGCAGCCGTCAGGACAGGGATCCAGATACGCAGTATTTT.

This chain links TRBV5-1 with TRBJ1-1; D unclear. In germline, CDR1 is SGHRS, CDR2 YFSETQ. The CDR3 covers 15 residues. Trimming took off 4 bases at V and 1 base at J, with 14 bases between the two ends. This CDR3 is CASSVGHVSNTEAFF. The CDR3 DNA sequence: TGCGCCAGCAGCGTTGGCCACGTATCGAACACTGAAGCTTTCTTT.

The V call is TRBV5-1, the J call TRBJ2-5; TRBD1 agrees at 7 bases. Germline-derived CDR1 and CDR2 are SGHRS and YFSETQ. Unmatched junction bases numbered 7, after V lost 0 bases and J lost 8 bases. This CDR3 has 14 amino acids. The CDR3 region is CASSLDGTADTQYF. DNA for the CDR3: TGCGCCAGCAGCTTGGATGGGACAGCGGATACCCAGTACTTC.

The chain recombines TRBV19 with TRBJ1-5, with TRBD1 matching 11 bases. Germline V gene sequence: CDR1 LNHDA, CDR2 SQIVND (reference sequence). Trimming at V came to 5 bases and at J to 6 bases, leaving 9 bases not matched to a gene. The CDR3 totals 16 residues. This chain's CDR3 is CASSPWTGGSGQPQHF. The CDR3 DNA reads as TGTGCCAGTAGTCCCTGGACAGGGGGCAGCGGTCAGCCCCAGCATTTT.

The V and J genes are TRBV9 and TRBJ2-2; D remains unclear. This CDR3 is built from 13 residues. V was shortened by 6 bases and J by 0 bases, with 6 bases between the two germline ends. Germline V gene sequence: CDR1 SGDLS, CDR2 YYNGEE. CDR3: CASNPANTGELFF. CDR3 nucleotide sequence: TGTGCCAGCAACCCAGCGAACACCGGGGAGCTGTTTTTT. The whole variable domain, filled in from reference TRBV9 and TRBJ2-2, reads DSGVTQTPKHLITATGQRVTLRCSPRSGDLSVYWYQQSLDQGLQFLIQYYNGEERAKGNILERFSAQQFPDLHSELNLSSLELGDSALYFCASNPANTGELFFGEGSRLTVL.

The rearrangement joins TRBV6-1 to TRBJ2-6; D unclear. This CDR3 is 16 amino acids long. Trimming cost V 3 bases and J 0 bases, with 9 bases left between them. Germline loops: CDR1 MNHNS, CDR2 SASEGT. The CDR3 DNA reads as TGTGCCAGCAGTGAGGCTTTCAGCTCTGGGGCCAACGTCCTGACTTTC. Its protein is CASSEAFSSGANVLTF.

The chain links TRBV19 to TRBJ1-4; D gene unclear. Trimming took off 5 bases at V and 7 bases at J, with 14 bases between the two ends. Germline-derived CDR1 and CDR2 are LNHDA and SQIVND (reference sequence). The length of the CDR3 is 14 residues. The CDR3 DNA reads as TGTGCCAGTAGTTCCGTCACTGAGATTGAAAAACTGTTTTTT. This sequence encodes CASSSVTEIEKLFF. The full variable domain, its missing parts supplied by reference TRBV19 and TRBJ1-4, is DGGITQSPKYLFRKEGQNVTLSCEQNLNHDAMYWYRQDPGQGLRLIYYSQIVNDFQKGDIAEGYSVSREKKESFPLTVTSAQKNPTAFYLCASSSVTEIEKLFFGSGTQLSVL.

A single count supports this clone. The chain employs TRBV7-2 and TRBJ2-3; possibly TRBD1 for D (5 bases). The germline CDR1 and CDR2 sequences are SGHTA and FQGNSA. Trimming removed 3 bases from V and 3 bases from J, with 10 bases in between. The CDR3 spans 14 residues. DNA of the CDR3: TGTGCCAGCAGCTTGCAGGGTACGACAGATACGCAGTATTTT. Its translation is CASSLQGTTDTQYF.

This chain uses TRBV28 with TRBJ1-5, with 8 bases identical to TRBD1. The J segment lost 4 bases and the V segment lost 9 bases, leaving 8 bases of the junction unmatched. This CDR3 is built from 14 residues. The germline gives CDR1 MDHEN, CDR2 SYDVKM. CDR3 residues: CASTRQGLNQPQHF. CDR3 coding DNA: TGTGCCAGTACAAGACAGGGGTTGAATCAGCCCCAGCATTTT.

The chain is built from TRBV5-1 and TRBJ1-1; D is ambiguous. V dropped 1 base and J dropped 0 bases, with 10 bases sitting between them. There are 15 residues in the CDR3. Germline values: CDR1 SGHRS, CDR2 YFSETQ. DNA of the CDR3: TGCGCCAGCAGCTTGTCGGGAGGGTTGAACACTGAAGCTTTCTTT. Protein: CASSLSGGLNTEAFF.

V and J are TRBV19 and TRBJ1-1, with 8 bases aligning to TRBD1. CDR1 is LNHDA, CDR2 SQIVND, per germline (reference sequence). V trimming: 2 bases; J trimming: 1 base; junction bases outside the gene matches: 3. The CDR3 loop spans 15 amino acids. The CDR3 region has the DNA TGTGCCAGTAGTATACAGGGGGCCCCGAACACTGAAGCTTTCTTT. It translates to CASSIQGAPNTEAFF. The full variable domain, rest sourced from reference TRBV19 and TRBJ1-1, is DGGITQSPKYLFRKEGQNVTLSCEQNLNHDAMYWYRQDPGQGLRLIYYSQIVNDFQKGDIAEGYSVSREKKESFPLTVTSAQKNPTAFYLCASSIQGAPNTEAFFGQGTRLTVV.

This rearrangement joins TRBV5-1 to TRBJ2-1, with D possibly TRBD1 on 9 matching bases. Germline loops: CDR1 SGHRS, CDR2 YFSETQ. This CDR3 has 15 residues. V lost 0 bases and J lost 8, with 15 bases in between. CDR3 sequence reads: CASSLAGGTGHEQFF. Here the CDR3 DNA reads TGCGCCAGCAGCTTGGCGGGGGGGACAGGGCATGAGCAGTTCTTC.

This chain joins TRBV18 and TRBJ2-7; D tentatively reads TRBD1 or TRBD2 (5 bases each). The germline V gene encodes CDR1 KGHSH and CDR2 LQKENI. This CDR3 comprises 17 residues. Trimming shortened V by 0 bases and J by 0 bases, and 15 bases separated the two germline ends. CDR3 coding DNA: TGTGCCAGCTCACCACCGGGGCCAGCGGCAAGCTCCTACGAGCAGTACTTC. This gives the protein CASSPPGPAASSYEQYF.

This clone was counted at least ten times. The rearrangement links TRBV5-8 to TRBJ1-1, with D possibly TRBD1 on 6 matching bases. The CDR3 covers 14 residues. Germline-derived CDR1 and CDR2 are SGHTS and YDEGEE. The V gene lost 4 bases and the J gene lost 0 bases, with 10 bases spanning the gap. Written as DNA, the CDR3 is TGTGCCAGCAGCGCGGACAGAATGAACACTGAAGCTTTCTTT. This sequence encodes CASSADRMNTEAFF.

This clone was counted a single time. The chain combines TRBV4-3 with TRBJ2-5; 9 bases fit TRBD1. CDR3 size: 15 residues. Germline loops: CDR1 LGHNA, CDR2 YSLEER. With V trimmed by 2 bases and J by 12 bases, 13 bases remained unmatched. The CDR3 sequence: CASSQNYRGQGKKYF. The DNA for the CDR3 is TGCGCCAGCAGCCAAAACTACCGGGGACAGGGAAAAAAGTACTTC.

This clone occurred once. CDR3 DNA: TGTGCCAGCAGACCCGACAGTTCCTACAATGAGCAGTTCTTC. It is translated as CASRPDSSYNEQFF. The chain has TRBV6-5 and TRBJ2-1, with D maybe TRBD1 (5 bases). V lost 6 bases, J lost 1 base, and 10 bases lay in between. CDR1 and CDR2 (germline): MNHEY, SVGAGI. The CDR3 has 14 amino acids.

The J gene is TRBJ1-3, the V gene TRBV5-1, with D tentatively TRBD1 (5 bases). Trimming shortened V by 3 bases and J by 1 base, and 8 bases separated the two germline ends. CDR1 and CDR2 (germline): SGHRS, YFSETQ. This CDR3 has 14 amino acids. CDR3 bases: TGCGCCAGCAGCTGGGAGGGGTCTGGAAACACCATATATTTT. Translation: CASSWEGSGNTIYF.

This chain joins TRBV6-6 and TRBJ1-3; D remains ambiguous. Trimming cost V 2 bases and J 0 bases, with 11 bases left between them. The CDR3 is 16 amino acids. Germline lookup yields CDR1 MNHNY and CDR2 SVGAGI (reference sequence). CDR3 sequence: CASSYPGASSGNTIYF. The CDR3 bases are TGTGCCAGCAGTTACCCGGGCGCAAGCTCTGGAAACACCATATATTTT.

This chain joins TRBV10-3 and TRBJ2-4; 7 nucleotides line up with TRBD2. Germline-derived CDR1 and CDR2 are ENHRY and SYGVKD. Germline trimming cut 0 bases from V and 1 base from J; bases unmatched to any gene: 6. The CDR3 loop spans 17 amino acids. In DNA, the CDR3 is TGTGCCATCAGTGAGTCGGTCCTCGGGGGGGCCAAAAACATTCAGTACTTC. It is translated as CAISESVLGGAKNIQYF.